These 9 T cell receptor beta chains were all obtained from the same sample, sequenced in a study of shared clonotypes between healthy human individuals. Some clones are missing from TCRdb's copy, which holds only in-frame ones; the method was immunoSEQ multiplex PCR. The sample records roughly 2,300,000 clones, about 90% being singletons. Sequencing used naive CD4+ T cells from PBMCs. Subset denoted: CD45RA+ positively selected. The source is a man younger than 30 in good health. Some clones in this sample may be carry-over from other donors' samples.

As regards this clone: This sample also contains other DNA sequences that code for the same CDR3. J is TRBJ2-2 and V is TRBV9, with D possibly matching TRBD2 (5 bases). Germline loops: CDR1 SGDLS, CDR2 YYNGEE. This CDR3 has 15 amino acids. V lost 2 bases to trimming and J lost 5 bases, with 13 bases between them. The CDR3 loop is CASSVRGSGTGELFF. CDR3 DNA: TGTGCCAGCAGCGTTAGAGGGAGTGGGACCGGGGAGCTGTTTTTT.

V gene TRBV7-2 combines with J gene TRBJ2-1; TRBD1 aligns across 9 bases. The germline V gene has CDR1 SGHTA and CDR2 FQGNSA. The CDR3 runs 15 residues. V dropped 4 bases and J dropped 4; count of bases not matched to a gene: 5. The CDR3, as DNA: TGTGCCAGCAGCTCGCGGACAGGGGCTTACAATGAGCAGTTCTTC. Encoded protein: CASSSRTGAYNEQFF.

CDR3 DNA: TGCGCCAGCAGCTCCCTACCCGAAGGTGCTAGCGGGGATACTAGCACAGATACGCAGTATTTT. This gives the protein CASSSLPEGASGDTSTDTQYF. The chain recombines TRBV5-1 with TRBJ2-3, with 9 nucleotides matching TRBD2. CDR1 SGHRS and CDR2 YFSETQ come from the germline V gene. V lost 3 bases and J lost 0; bases outside the gene matches: 20. CDR3 length: 21 amino acids.

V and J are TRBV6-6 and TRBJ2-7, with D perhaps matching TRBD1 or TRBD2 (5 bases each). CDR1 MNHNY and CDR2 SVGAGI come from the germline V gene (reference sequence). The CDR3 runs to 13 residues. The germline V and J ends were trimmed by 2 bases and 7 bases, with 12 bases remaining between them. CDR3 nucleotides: TGTGCCAGCAGTTACGTAGGGACGGGGGAGCAGTACTTC. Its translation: CASSYVGTGEQYF.

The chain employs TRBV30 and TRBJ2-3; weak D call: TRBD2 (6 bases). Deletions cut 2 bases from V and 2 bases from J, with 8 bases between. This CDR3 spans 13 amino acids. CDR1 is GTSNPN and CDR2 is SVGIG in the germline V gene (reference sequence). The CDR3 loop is CAWSPGDTDTQYF. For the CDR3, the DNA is TGTGCCTGGAGTCCGGGGGACACAGATACGCAGTATTTT.

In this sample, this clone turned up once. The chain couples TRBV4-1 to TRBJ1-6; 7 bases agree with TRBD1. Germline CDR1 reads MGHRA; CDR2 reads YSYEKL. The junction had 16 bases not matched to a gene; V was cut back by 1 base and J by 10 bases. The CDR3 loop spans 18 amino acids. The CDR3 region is CASSQGVLAQGSGSPLHF. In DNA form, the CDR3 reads TGCGCCAGCAGCCAAGGCGTTCTGGCACAGGGGTCAGGATCACCCCTCCACTTT.

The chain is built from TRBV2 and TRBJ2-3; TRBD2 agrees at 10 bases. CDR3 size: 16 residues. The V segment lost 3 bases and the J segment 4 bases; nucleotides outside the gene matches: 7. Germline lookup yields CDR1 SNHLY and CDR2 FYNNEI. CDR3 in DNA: TGTGCCAGCAGTGATTCCCGGCTAGCGGGAGCAGATACGCAGTATTTT. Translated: CASSDSRLAGADTQYF.

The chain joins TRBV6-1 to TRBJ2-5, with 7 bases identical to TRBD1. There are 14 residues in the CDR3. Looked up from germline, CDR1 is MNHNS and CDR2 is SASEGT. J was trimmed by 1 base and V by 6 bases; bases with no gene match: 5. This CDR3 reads CASRPHRGQETQYF. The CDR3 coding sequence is TGTGCCAGCAGGCCCCACAGGGGCCAAGAGACCCAGTACTTC.

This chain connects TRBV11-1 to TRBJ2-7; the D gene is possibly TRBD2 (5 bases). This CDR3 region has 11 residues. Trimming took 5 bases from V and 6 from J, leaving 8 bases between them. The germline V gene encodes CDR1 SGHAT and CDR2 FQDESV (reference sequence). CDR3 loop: CASSERSEQYF. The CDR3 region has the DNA TGTGCCAGCAGCGAGCGGAGCGAGCAGTACTTC.